One and the same sample provided the 27 T cell receptor beta chains below, sequenced in a study of control samples from healthy donors and cancer patients. The repertoire was sequenced with immunoSEQ multiplex PCR; TCRdb's copy has only in-frame clones and lacks some. The table has tens of thousands of clones, 84% seen once. Input material: PBMCs. These receptors all come from a woman aged 50 to 60 with lung cancer.

V usage is TRBV6-5 and J usage is TRBJ2-3, with no clear D. Germline values: CDR1 MNHEY, CDR2 SVGAGI. The CDR3 has 14 residues. V was trimmed by 4 bases and J by 6 bases, leaving 14 bases between them. CDR3 DNA sequence: TGTGCCAGCAGTTCGGACCCCTCCTTGGATACGCAGTATTTT. Amino acid sequence: CASSSDPSLDTQYF.

This rearrangement joins TRBV24-1 to TRBJ2-5; 7 bases are shared with TRBD2. The CDR3 has 14 residues. Germline V gene data show CDR1 as KGHDR and CDR2 as SFDVKD. Unmatched junction bases numbered 9, after V lost 7 bases and J lost 5 bases. The CDR3 nucleotides read TGTGCCACCAGCGCCCGGGGGGAAGGGGAGACCCAGTACTTC. This sequence encodes CATSARGEGETQYF.

V usage is TRBV29-1 and J usage is TRBJ1-1; D gene ambiguous. The CDR3 spans 13 residues. V lost 6 bases and J lost 1, with 12 bases in between. Looked up from germline, CDR1 is SQVTM and CDR2 is ANQGSEA. The CDR3 region has the DNA TGCAGCGTGTCTACATCTTCGAACACTGAAGCTTTCTTT. Translation: CSVSTSSNTEAFF.

This chain links TRBV20-1 with TRBJ2-1, with 8 bases identical to TRBD1. Trimming removed 3 bases from V and 9 bases from J; junction bases left unmatched: 4. CDR1 is DFQATT, CDR2 SNEGSKA, per germline (reference sequence). The CDR3 consists of 12 residues. The CDR3 DNA sequence: TGCAGTGCTAGTCCCGACAGGGGTGAGCAGTTCTTC. Translation gives CSASPDRGEQFF.

This chain links TRBV28 with TRBJ2-7; 8 bases fit TRBD1. From germline, CDR1 is MDHEN and CDR2 SYDVKM. Unmatched junction bases numbered 12, after V lost 6 bases and J lost 5 bases. The CDR3 sequence is 15 residues long. This CDR3 reads CASSHGGQGTDEQYF. The CDR3 region has the DNA TGTGCCAGCAGCCACGGCGGACAGGGTACCGACGAGCAGTACTTC.

The J gene is TRBJ1-1, the V gene TRBV7-9; possibly TRBD1 for D (5 bases). This CDR3 is 15 amino acids long. Trimming cost V 5 bases and J 7 bases, with 20 bases left between them. The germline V gene encodes CDR1 SEHNR and CDR2 FQNEAQ (reference sequence). The DNA for the CDR3 is TGTGCCAGCAGCCATTCACTCGGACATACCATTGAAGCTTTCTTT. Translation gives CASSHSLGHTIEAFF.

The J gene is TRBJ2-2, the V gene TRBV30, with D perhaps matching TRBD1 (5 bases). Looked up from germline, CDR1 is GTSNPN and CDR2 is SVGIG (reference sequence). This CDR3 contains 13 residues. Between the trimmed V and J ends, which lost 2 bases and 5 bases, there was a span of 9 bases. This CDR3 is CAWSPGLTGELFF. The CDR3 DNA reads TGTGCCTGGAGTCCAGGGTTAACCGGGGAGCTGTTTTTT.

J is TRBJ2-5 and V is TRBV7-2; possible D gene TRBD2, 7 bases. Trimming removed 1 base at V and 4 bases at J, with 16 bases between. The CDR3 length is 16 residues. CDR1 and CDR2 (germline): SGHTA, FQGNSA. The CDR3 spells CASSLEGGGGRETQYF. In DNA form, the CDR3 reads TGTGCCAGCAGCTTAGAAGGAGGGGGGGGGAGAGAGACCCAGTACTTC.

This chain uses TRBV19 with TRBJ2-7; 9 nucleotides agree with TRBD1. There are 14 residues in the CDR3. Germline CDR1 reads LNHDA; CDR2 reads SQIVND (reference sequence). Germline trimming cut 7 bases from V and 5 bases from J; bases unmatched to any gene: 9. The CDR3 DNA reads as TGTGCCAGTACCCCGACAGGGGGTAGGGACGAGCAGTACTTC. Its protein product is CASTPTGGRDEQYF. The whole variable domain, remainder taken from reference TRBV19 and TRBJ2-7, is DGGITQSPKYLFRKEGQNVTLSCEQNLNHDAMYWYRQDPGQGLRLIYYSQIVNDFQKGDIAEGYSVSREKKESFPLTVTSAQKNPTAFYLCASTPTGGRDEQYFGPGTRLTVT.

The rearrangement uses TRBV5-6 and TRBJ2-3; tentative D call: TRBD1 (5 bases). The CDR3 runs to 15 residues. Germline V gene lookup returns CDR1 SGHDT and CDR2 YYEEEE. The V end was cut by 0 bases, the J end by 0 bases, with 8 bases between. CDR3 amino acids: CASSLVAGSTDTQYF. The CDR3 nucleotides read TGTGCCAGCAGCTTGGTAGCAGGGAGCACAGATACGCAGTATTTT.

This chain uses TRBV5-6 with TRBJ2-3, with 9 bases identical to TRBD1. V trimming: 4 bases; J trimming: 1 base; junction bases outside the gene matches: 4. From germline, CDR1 is SGHDT and CDR2 YYEEEE. The CDR3 spans 15 residues. The DNA for the CDR3 is TGTGCCAGCAGCATCCGGACAGGGGGCACAGATACGCAGTATTTT. It yields the protein CASSIRTGGTDTQYF.

This clone was counted only a few times. The V call is TRBV19, the J call TRBJ2-7, with 9 bases matching TRBD1. The junction had 14 bases not matched to a gene; V was cut back by 5 bases and J by 6 bases. Germline V CDR1 and CDR2: LNHDA, SQIVND (reference sequence). The CDR3 is 16 amino acids. The CDR3 is CASSPRDRVILSEQYF. CDR3 DNA sequence: TGTGCCAGTAGTCCACGGGACAGGGTTATACTTTCCGAGCAGTACTTC.

V usage is TRBV19 and J usage is TRBJ1-5, with TRBD1 identical over 7 bases. V trimming: 5 bases; J trimming: 3 bases; junction bases outside the gene matches: 10. The CDR3 is 16 amino acids. Germline V lookup: CDR1 LNHDA, CDR2 SQIVND (reference sequence). CDR3 in DNA: TGTGCCAGTAGTTCTCACCCTGACAGGGACAATCAGCCCCAGCATTTT. It encodes CASSSHPDRDNQPQHF.

The gene calls are TRBV13 and TRBJ1-2, with TRBD1 matching over 8 bases. The V gene's germline CDR1 is PRHDT and CDR2 FYEKMQ (reference sequence). The CDR3 totals 15 residues. V trimming: 1 base; J trimming: 5 bases; junction bases outside the gene matches: 6. CDR3 DNA sequence: TGTGCCAGCAGCTTAGCAGCGGACAGGGATTATGGCTACACCTTC. It specifies CASSLAADRDYGYTF.

The V call is TRBV12-3 or TRBV12-4, the J call TRBJ1-6, with D maybe TRBD1 (5 bases). V was trimmed by 4 bases and J by 10 bases, leaving 8 bases between them. The CDR3 consists of 12 residues. The DNA for the CDR3 is TGTGCCAGCAGTTGGGGCTCCTCACCCCTCCACTTT. As protein: CASSWGSSPLHF.

This chain joins TRBV9 and TRBJ2-3; D gene uncertain. This CDR3 comprises 16 residues. Germline V gene sequence: CDR1 SGDLS, CDR2 YYNGEE. Trimming stripped 3 bases from V and 5 bases from J, with 19 bases between. CDR3: CASSGHGAFERDTQYF. In DNA form, the CDR3 reads TGTGCCAGCAGCGGGCACGGCGCCTTTGAACGAGATACGCAGTATTTT.

Only one count was recorded for this clone. The chain has TRBV5-1 and TRBJ2-7; 7 bases match TRBD1. J was trimmed by 2 bases and V by 0 bases; bases with no gene match: 2. The length of the CDR3 is 14 residues. Looked up from germline, CDR1 is SGHRS and CDR2 is YFSETQ. The CDR3 loop reads CASSLGTGAYEQYF. The CDR3 DNA reads as TGCGCCAGCAGCTTGGGGACAGGTGCCTACGAGCAGTACTTC.

The rearrangement links TRBV12-3 or TRBV12-4 to TRBJ2-4; 7 bases line up with TRBD1. This CDR3 is built from 13 residues. J lost 8 bases, V lost 5 bases, and 6 bases had no gene match. In DNA form, the CDR3 reads TGTGCCAGCAGTGGACCGGGACAGTACATTCAGTACTTC. Translated: CASSGPGQYIQYF.

The chain is built from TRBV5-5 and TRBJ1-1; no firm D call. The CDR3 extends over 14 amino acids. Germline V gene data show CDR1 as SGHKS and CDR2 as YYEKEE (reference sequence). Trimming removed 3 bases from V and 1 base from J, with 10 bases in between. CDR3 protein: CASSSGGWNTEAFF. In nucleotides, the CDR3 is TGTGCCAGCAGCTCTGGAGGGTGGAACACTGAAGCTTTCTTT.

The chain employs TRBV5-1 and TRBJ1-1; 8 positions agree with TRBD1. This CDR3 comprises 14 residues. Germline V CDR1 and CDR2: SGHRS, YFSETQ. The V and J ends lost 7 bases and 5 bases, in that order; junction bases with no gene match: 10. CDR3 loop: CASGETGEETEAFF. The CDR3 DNA is TGCGCCAGCGGCGAGACAGGGGAGGAGACTGAAGCTTTCTTT.

V is TRBV5-5 and J is TRBJ2-3, with D perhaps matching TRBD2 (5 bases). This CDR3 region has 11 residues. The V and J ends lost 5 bases and 9 bases respectively, with 10 bases between them. In germline, CDR1 is SGHKS, CDR2 YYEKEE (reference sequence). The CDR3 region has the DNA TGTGCCAGCAGATTCGGGGAAACGCAGTATTTT. It codes for CASRFGETQYF.

The chain recombines TRBV18 with TRBJ2-5, with TRBD1 matching over 7 bases. CDR1 is KGHSH, CDR2 LQKENI, per germline. Germline trimming cut 6 bases from V and 0 bases from J; bases unmatched to any gene: 1. The CDR3 consists of 13 residues. The CDR3 DNA reads as TGTGCCAGCTCCGGGACAGACCAAGAGACCCAGTACTTC. This gives the protein CASSGTDQETQYF.

The chain joins TRBV6-1 to TRBJ1-1; no definite D call. With 3 bases removed from V and 5 bases from J, the gap between germline ends came to 7 bases. The germline CDR1 and CDR2 sequences are MNHNS and SASEGT. This CDR3 has 12 amino acids. CDR3 loop: CASSEAITEAFF. The CDR3 coding sequence is TGTGCCAGCAGTGAGGCAATAACTGAAGCTTTCTTT.

This clone has just a few counts. This sequence joins TRBV28 and TRBJ1-4; D is undetermined. CDR1 is MDHEN and CDR2 is SYDVKM in the germline V gene. The CDR3 extends over 11 amino acids. Trimming removed 3 bases at V and 6 bases at J, with 2 bases between. In nucleotides, the CDR3 is TGTGCCAGCAGTTTGTATGAAAAACTGTTTTTT. Translating it yields CASSLYEKLFF.

V is TRBV5-1 and J is TRBJ1-1, with D perhaps TRBD1 (6 bases). Trimming cost V 4 bases and J 3 bases, with 10 bases left between them. Germline V CDR1 and CDR2: SGHRS, YFSETQ. The CDR3 is made up of 13 amino acids. CDR3 protein: CASSRDTYTEAFF. Written as DNA, the CDR3 is TGCGCCAGCAGCCGGGACACTTACACTGAAGCTTTCTTT.

The chain combines TRBV7-3 with TRBJ2-3, with TRBD2 identical over 7 bases. Germline CDR1 is SGHTA and CDR2 is FQGTGA. This CDR3 comprises 15 residues. V shed 3 bases and J 0 bases; nucleotides not matched to a gene: 3. CDR3 sequence (DNA): TGTGCCAGCAGCTTCAAGCGGGGTAGCACAGATACGCAGTATTTT. This sequence encodes CASSFKRGSTDTQYF. Full variable domain (remainder filled in from reference TRBV7-3 and TRBJ2-3): GAGVSQTPSNKVTEKGKYVELRCDPISGHTALYWYRQSLGQGPEFLIYFQGTGAADDSGLPNDRFFAVRPEGSVSTLKIQRTERGDSAVYLCASSFKRGSTDTQYFGPGTRLTVL.

The J gene is TRBJ1-3, the V gene TRBV28; 7 bases are a match to TRBD1. This CDR3 is built from 15 residues. The junction had 5 bases not matched to a gene; V was cut back by 5 bases and J by 1 base. The germline V gene has CDR1 MDHEN and CDR2 SYDVKM. This CDR3 is CASSTGEGSGNTIYF. CDR3 nucleotides: TGTGCCAGCAGTACAGGGGAGGGGTCTGGAAACACCATATATTTT.